What follows describes a single T cell receptor (beta chain). Antigen specificity is unknown. Germline is not matched at one junction end, which may reflect a read error. This entry belongs to a study of blood T cells in healthy people across ages. The study's findings and limits: Significant beta diversity loss was already apparent by age approximately 42, declining roughly linearly. Naive CD4+ cell counts and diversity both ran higher in long-lived than in aged donors. Unsorted PBMCs blocked a conclusive comparison of naive and antigen-experienced cells.

The authors ran a second PCR of about 7 to 11 cycles using a sample-barcoded 5' primer and a J-beta primer mix. TCRdb ran MiXCR on the 5' RACE reads and lists one entry per CDR3 protein. The sample lists approximately 800,000 distinct CDR3 sequences; more than 20% were seen once. These data were also reused for a study on T cells of mothers and their children.

The specimen sequenced was blood. This receptor was taken from a boy younger than 18 in good health.

The CDR3 nucleotides are TGCGCCAGTGTGGGGTCCCTAGCCAAAAACATTCAGTACTTC. This sequence encodes CASVGSLAKNIQYF. This chain uses TRBV12-3 or TRBV12-4 with TRBJ2-4; D gene ambiguous. This CDR3 comprises 14 residues.